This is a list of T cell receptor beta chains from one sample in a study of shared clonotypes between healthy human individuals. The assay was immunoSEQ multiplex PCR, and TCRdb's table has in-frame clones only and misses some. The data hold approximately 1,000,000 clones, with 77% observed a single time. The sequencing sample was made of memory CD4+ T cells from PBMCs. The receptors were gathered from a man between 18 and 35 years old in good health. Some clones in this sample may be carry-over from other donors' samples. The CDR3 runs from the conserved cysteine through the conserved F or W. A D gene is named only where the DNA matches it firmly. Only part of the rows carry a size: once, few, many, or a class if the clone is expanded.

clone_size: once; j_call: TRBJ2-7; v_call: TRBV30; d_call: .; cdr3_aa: CAWSVYGGNYEQYF; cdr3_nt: TGTGCCTGGAGTGTGTACGGGGGAAACTACGAGCAGTACTTC
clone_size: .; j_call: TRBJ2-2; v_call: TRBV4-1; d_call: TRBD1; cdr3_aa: CASSQGQGANTGELFF; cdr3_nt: TGCGCCAGCAGCCAGGGACAGGGGGCGAACACCGGGGAGCTGTTTTTT
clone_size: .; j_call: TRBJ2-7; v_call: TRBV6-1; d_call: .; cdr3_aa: CASSAQGYEQYF; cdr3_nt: TGTGCCAGCAGTGCACAGGGATACGAGCAGTACTTC
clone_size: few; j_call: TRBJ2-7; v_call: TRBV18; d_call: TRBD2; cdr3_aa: CASSPSGTSGGYEQYF; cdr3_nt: TGTGCCAGCTCACCATCGGGGACTAGCGGTGGCTACGAGCAGTACTTC
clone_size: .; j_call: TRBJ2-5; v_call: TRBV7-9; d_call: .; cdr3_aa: CASSLGSQETQYF; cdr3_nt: TGTGCCAGCAGCTTAGGGTCCCAAGAGACCCAGTACTTC
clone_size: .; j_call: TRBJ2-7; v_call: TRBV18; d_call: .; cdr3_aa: CASSNDLETLKEQYF; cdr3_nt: TGTGCCAGCTCGAACGATCTAGAGACCTTAAAGGAGCAGTACTTC
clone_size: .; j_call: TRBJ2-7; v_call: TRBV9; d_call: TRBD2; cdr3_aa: CASSGSVGGYEQYF; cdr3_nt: TGTGCCAGCAGCGGCAGCGTCGGGGGGTACGAGCAGTACTTC
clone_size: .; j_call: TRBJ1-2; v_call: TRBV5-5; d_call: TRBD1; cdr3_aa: CASSLLGQFYGYTF; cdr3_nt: TGTGCCAGCAGCTTGTTGGGACAGTTCTATGGCTACACCTTC
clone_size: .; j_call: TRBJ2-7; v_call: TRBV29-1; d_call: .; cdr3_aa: CSVEEAGQQTYEQYF; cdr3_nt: TGCAGCGTTGAAGAGGCAGGGCAACAGACCTACGAGCAGTACTTC
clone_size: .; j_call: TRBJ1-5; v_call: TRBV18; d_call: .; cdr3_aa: CASSPGGFSNQPQHF; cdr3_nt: TGTGCCAGCTCACCCGGGGGGTTCAGCAATCAGCCCCAGCATTTT
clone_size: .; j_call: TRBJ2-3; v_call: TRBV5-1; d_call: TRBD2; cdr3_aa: CASSLGGLAGGGADTQYF; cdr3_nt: TGCGCCAGCAGCTTGGGCGGACTAGCGGGAGGGGGCGCAGATACGCAGTATTTT
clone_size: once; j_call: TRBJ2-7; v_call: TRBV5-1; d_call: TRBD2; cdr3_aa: CASSPGTSGRSEQYF; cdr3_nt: TGCGCCAGCAGCCCCGGGACTAGCGGGAGAAGCGAGCAGTACTTC
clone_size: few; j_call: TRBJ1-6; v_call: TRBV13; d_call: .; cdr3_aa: CASSLSRSSPLHF; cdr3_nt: TGTGCCAGCAGCTTATCGAGATCTTCACCCCTCCACTTT
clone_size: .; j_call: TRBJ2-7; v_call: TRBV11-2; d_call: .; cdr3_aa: CASSPQDGAYEQYF; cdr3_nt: TGTGCCAGCAGCCCCCAGGACGGTGCCTACGAGCAGTACTTC
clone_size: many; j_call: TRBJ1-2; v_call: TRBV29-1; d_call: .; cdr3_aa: CSVGGASSIYGYTF; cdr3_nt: TGCAGCGTCGGGGGAGCCTCCAGCATCTATGGCTACACCTTC
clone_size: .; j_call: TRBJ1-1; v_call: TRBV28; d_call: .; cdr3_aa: CASSTLPGYMNTEAFF; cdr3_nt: TGTGCCAGCAGCACCCTCCCAGGGTATATGAACACTGAAGCTTTCTTT
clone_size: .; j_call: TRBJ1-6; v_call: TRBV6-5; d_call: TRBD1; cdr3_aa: CASSVGTGNSPLHF; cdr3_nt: TGTGCCAGCAGTGTTGGGACAGGCAATTCACCCCTCCACTTT
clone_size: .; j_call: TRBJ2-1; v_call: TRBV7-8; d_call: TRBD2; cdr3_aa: CASSLEQGTGLAGGSKTEQFF; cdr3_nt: TGTGCCAGCAGCTTAGAACAAGGGACGGGACTAGCGGGAGGGTCGAAGACTGAGCAGTTCTTC
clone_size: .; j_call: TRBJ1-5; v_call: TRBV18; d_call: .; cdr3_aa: CASSPTGFDQPQHF; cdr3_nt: TGTGCCAGCTCACCTACAGGGTTTGATCAGCCCCAGCATTTT
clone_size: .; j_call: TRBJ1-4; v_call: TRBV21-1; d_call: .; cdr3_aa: CASIPGQGNEKLFF; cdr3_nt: TGTGCCAGCATCCCGGGACAGGGTAATGAAAAACTGTTTTTT
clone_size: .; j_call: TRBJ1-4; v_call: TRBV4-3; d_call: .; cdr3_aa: CASKRSGGEGKLFF; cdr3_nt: TGCGCCAGCAAGAGGTCGGGGGGCGAGGGAAAACTGTTTTTT
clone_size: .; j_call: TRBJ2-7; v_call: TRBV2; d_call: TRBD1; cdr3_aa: CASRTWDSSYEQYF; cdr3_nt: TGTGCCAGCAGGACATGGGACAGCTCCTACGAGCAGTACTTC
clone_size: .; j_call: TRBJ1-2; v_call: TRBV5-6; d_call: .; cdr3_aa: CASSDQGKGNYGYTF; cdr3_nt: TGTGCCAGCAGCGACCAAGGAAAAGGCAACTATGGCTACACCTTC
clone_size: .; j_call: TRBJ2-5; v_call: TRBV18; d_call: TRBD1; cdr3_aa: CASSPPSRGYQETQYF; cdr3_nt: TGTGCCAGCTCACCACCCTCCAGGGGGTACCAAGAGACCCAGTACTTC
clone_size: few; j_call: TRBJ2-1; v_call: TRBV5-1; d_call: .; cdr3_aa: CASSPGSGRPQFF; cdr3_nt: TGCGCCAGCAGCCCTGGGAGCGGACGACCACAGTTCTTC
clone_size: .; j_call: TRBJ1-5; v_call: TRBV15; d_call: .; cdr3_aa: CATSRGRGGNQPQHF; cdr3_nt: TGTGCCACCAGCAGAGGGAGAGGGGGTAATCAGCCCCAGCATTTT
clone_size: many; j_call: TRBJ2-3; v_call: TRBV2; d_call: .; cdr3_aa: CASRAGRGDTQYF; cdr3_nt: TGTGCCAGCAGGGCGGGGCGGGGAGATACGCAGTATTTT
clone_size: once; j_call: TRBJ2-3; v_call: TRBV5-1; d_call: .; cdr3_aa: CASSLGSQWSTDTQYF; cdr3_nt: TGCGCCAGCAGCTTGGGGAGCCAGTGGAGCACAGATACGCAGTATTTT
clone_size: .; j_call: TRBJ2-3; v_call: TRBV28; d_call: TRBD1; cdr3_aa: CASSSLTGGAQGDTQYF; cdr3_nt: TGTGCCAGCAGTTCCCTAACAGGGGGTGCCCAGGGAGATACGCAGTATTTT
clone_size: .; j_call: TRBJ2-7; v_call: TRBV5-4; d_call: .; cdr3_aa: CASSLDRARYEQYF; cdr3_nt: TGTGCCAGCAGCTTGGACAGGGCTCGATACGAGCAGTACTTC